The clone carrying this T cell receptor (beta chain) has ten or more counts. What it recognizes is unknown. The data originate from a study of Graves' ophthalmopathy and Graves' hyperthyroidism. Overall study findings and caveats: Most expanded clonotypes from thyroid (those above 0.001 frequency) were also found in blood.

The CDR3 runs 15 residues. V lost 0 bases and J lost 6, with 12 bases in between. The V gene's germline CDR1 is MNHEY and CDR2 SVGAGI. RNA transcripts were the template, and TCR beta CDR3 regions were amplified from them. HTBI primers primed a first-round RT-PCR, and a second-round multiplex PCR followed. TCRdb reprocessed the multiplex PCR reads with MiXCR, giving one entry per CDR3 protein. The sample consists of nearly 400,000 distinct CDR3 sequences, about 18% of them appearing once. Ophthalmopathy in the donors was of moderate-to-severe activity, with CAS ≥3, NOSPECS ≥4 and duration under 3 months.

The sequenced sample was peripheral blood. V is TRBV6-5 and J is TRBJ1-3, with D possibly matching TRBD1 (6 bases). This TCR was recovered from a woman between 18 and 30 years old with Graves' ophthalmopathy. The CDR3 region is CASSYSEGGSNTIYF. CDR3 nucleotide sequence: TGTGCCAGCAGTTACTCGGAGGGGGGGTCAAACACCATATATTTT.